This TCR beta chain stems from a study of blood T cell repertoires in COVID-19. Background on the study: The samples span acute and convalescent COVID-19 from the United States, Italy and Spain. From T cells, B-cell-depleted T cells, or PBMCs came the material, which was cDNA or gDNA.

Between the trimmed V and J ends, which lost 2 bases and 4 bases, there was a span of 20 bases. Germline CDR1 reads LGHDT; CDR2 reads YNNKEL (reference sequence). The CDR3 is 17 residues long. How the authors handled the data: Amplification from reference gene primers served as the basis for estimated nucleated cell counts. Method: immunoSEQ multiplex PCR; TCRdb's copy keeps in-frame clones and lacks some. V and J calls and clone size are copied from that table; D and trimming were computed from the DNA. In the table there are about 71,000 clones, more than 80% of which are singletons. The V gene is TRBV3-1 (or the pseudogene TRBV3-2), the J gene TRBJ1-1, with TRBD1 as a possible D gene (5 bases). The source material was peripheral blood. The receptor comes from an elderly man with acute or convalescent COVID-19. The CDR3 sequence: CASSQPKKPAGGTEAFF. As DNA, the CDR3 is TGTGCCAGCAGCCAACCCAAGAAGCCGGCGGGGGGCACTGAAGCTTTCTTT.